This entry describes one TCR beta chain. What it binds is not known. Clones were sequenced by immunoSEQ multiplex PCR, and TCRdb holds only the in-frame ones, with some missing. The sample records 120,000 or so clones, 70% to 90% being singletons. This CDR3 region has 16 residues. After removal of 4 bases from V and 5 bases from J, the junction contained 13 bases not matched to a gene. Germline CDR1 and CDR2: SGHRS and YFSETQ. This sample was included in a study of T cell responses to AZD1222 COVID-19 vaccine. Study findings and constraints: It should be noted that donors were predominantly white British and more often female, and clonal diversity was possibly underestimated. Seropositive at baseline were only 5 to 7 AZD1222 recipients.

The material sequenced was peripheral blood, taken 28 days after the second AZD1222 dose. The sequence came from an adult who received the AZD1222 COVID-19 vaccine. This chain uses TRBV5-1 with TRBJ2-3; 7 bases fit TRBD1. The CDR3 DNA sequence: TGCGCCAGCAGCCCTGGCGCAGGGGGTATAGTAGATACGCAGTATTTT. Translated, it gives CASSPGAGGIVDTQYF.